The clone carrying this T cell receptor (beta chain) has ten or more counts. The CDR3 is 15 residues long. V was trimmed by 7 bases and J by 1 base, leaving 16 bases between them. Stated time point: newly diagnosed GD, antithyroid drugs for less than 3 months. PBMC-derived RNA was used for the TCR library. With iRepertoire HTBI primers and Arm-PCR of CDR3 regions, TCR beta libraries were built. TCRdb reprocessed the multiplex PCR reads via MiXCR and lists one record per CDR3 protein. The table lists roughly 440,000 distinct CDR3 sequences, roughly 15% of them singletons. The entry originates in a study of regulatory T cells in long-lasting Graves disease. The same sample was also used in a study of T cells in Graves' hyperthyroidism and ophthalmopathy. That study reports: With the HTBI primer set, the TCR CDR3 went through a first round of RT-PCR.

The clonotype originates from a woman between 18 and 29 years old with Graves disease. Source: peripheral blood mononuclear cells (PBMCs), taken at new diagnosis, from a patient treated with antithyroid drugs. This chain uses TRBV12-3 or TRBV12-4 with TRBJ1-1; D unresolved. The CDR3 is CASKRDPGANTEAFF. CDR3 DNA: TGTGCCAGCAAACGGGATCCGGGAGCGAACACTGAAGCTTTCTTT.